The entry below describes one TCR beta chain. Its target is unknown. The CDR3 is 14 amino acids. Trimming took 0 bases from V and 12 from J; bases not matched to a gene: 12. Germline CDR1 is SGHRS and CDR2 is YFSETQ. All CD3G-deficient patients showed autoimmunity, more severe in two. Patients aged 2 to 39 years had fewer naive and more memory CD4+ and CD8+ T cells. Regulatory (CD25-high CD127-low) and conventional (CD25-low CD127-high) CD4+ T cells were sorted separately. The record originates from a study of regulatory T cells. Primers: 52 TRBV forward and 13 TRBJ reverse. Only in-frame clones appear in the TCRdb table, and some are missing; sequencing was by immunoSEQ multiplex PCR. The table lists 30,000 to 40,000 clones, over 85% of them singletons, with about 0.99% in the top ten. Study results and limitations: Hydrophobic residues at CDR3 positions 6 and 7 were enriched in conventional CD4+ T cells of CD3G-deficient patients. Skewed V and J usage and few unique V-J pairs marked patient repertoires, most in Tregs.

The sample was conventional CD4+ T cells sorted from blood. This TCR came from a child under 10 years old with CD3G deficiency. The chain couples TRBV5-1 to TRBJ2-7, with 7 bases lining up with TRBD2. The CDR3 sequence is CASSLDTSDRKTYF. In DNA, the CDR3 is TGCGCCAGCAGCTTGGATACTAGCGACCGAAAGACGTACTTC. Complete variable domain (other parts from reference TRBV5-1 and TRBJ2-7): KAGVTQTPRYLIKTRGQQVTLSCSPISGHRSVSWYQQTPGQGLQFLFEYFSETQRNKGNFPGRFSGRQFSNSRSEMNVSTLELGDSALYLCASSLDTSDRKTYFGPGTRLTVT.